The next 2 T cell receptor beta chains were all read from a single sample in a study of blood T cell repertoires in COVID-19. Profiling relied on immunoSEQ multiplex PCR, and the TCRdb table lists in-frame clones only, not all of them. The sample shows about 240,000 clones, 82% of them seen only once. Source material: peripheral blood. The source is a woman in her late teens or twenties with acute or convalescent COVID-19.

The CDR3, as DNA: TGCGCCAGCAGTCTGGGTCTCGGGGATGAGCAGTTCTTC. Protein sequence: CASSLGLGDEQFF. The rearrangement uses TRBV10-2 and TRBJ2-1; TRBD2 might be the D (5 bases). V was shortened by 5 bases and J by 8 bases, with 13 bases between the two germline ends. The germline gives CDR1 WSHSY, CDR2 SAAADI. CDR3 length equals 13 residues.

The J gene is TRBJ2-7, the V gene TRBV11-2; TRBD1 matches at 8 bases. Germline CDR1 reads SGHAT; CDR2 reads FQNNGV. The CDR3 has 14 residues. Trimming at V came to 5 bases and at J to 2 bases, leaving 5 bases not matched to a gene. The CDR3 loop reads CASSVGQETYEQYF. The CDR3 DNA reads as TGTGCCAGCAGCGTGGGACAGGAAACCTACGAGCAGTACTTC.